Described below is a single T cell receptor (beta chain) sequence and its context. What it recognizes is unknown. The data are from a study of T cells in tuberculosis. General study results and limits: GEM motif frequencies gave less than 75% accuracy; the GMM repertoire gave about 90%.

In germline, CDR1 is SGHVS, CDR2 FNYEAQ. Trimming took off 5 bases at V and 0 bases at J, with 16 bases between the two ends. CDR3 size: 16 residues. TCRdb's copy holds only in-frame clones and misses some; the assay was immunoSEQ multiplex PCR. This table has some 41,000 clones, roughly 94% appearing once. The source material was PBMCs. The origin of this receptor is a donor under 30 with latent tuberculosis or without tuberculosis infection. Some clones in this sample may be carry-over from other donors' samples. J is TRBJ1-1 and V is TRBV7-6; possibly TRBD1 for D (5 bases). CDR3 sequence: CASSPPGGGMNTEAFF. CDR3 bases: TGTGCCAGCAGCCCACCAGGCGGGGGTATGAACACTGAAGCTTTCTTT. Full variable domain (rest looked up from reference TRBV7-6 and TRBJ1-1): GAGVSQSPRYKVTKRGQDVALRCDPISGHVSLYWYRQALGQGPEFLTYFNYEAQQDKSGLPNDRFSAERPEGSISTLTIQRTEQRDSAMYRCASSPPGGGMNTEAFFGQGTRLTVV.